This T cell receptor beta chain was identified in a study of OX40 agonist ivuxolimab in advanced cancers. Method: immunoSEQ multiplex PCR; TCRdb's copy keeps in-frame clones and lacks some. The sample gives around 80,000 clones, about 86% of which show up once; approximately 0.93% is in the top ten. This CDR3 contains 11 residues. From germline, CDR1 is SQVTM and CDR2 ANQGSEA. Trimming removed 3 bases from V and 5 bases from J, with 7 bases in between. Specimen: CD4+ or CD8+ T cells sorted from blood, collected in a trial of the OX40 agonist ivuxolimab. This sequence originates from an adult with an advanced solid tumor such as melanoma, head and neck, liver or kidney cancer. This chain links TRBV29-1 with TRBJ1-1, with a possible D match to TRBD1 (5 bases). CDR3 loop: CSVDDRTEAFF. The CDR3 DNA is TGCAGCGTTGATGACAGAACTGAAGCTTTCTTT. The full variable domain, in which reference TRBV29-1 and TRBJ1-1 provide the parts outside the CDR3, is SAVISQKPSRDICQRGTSLTIQCQVDSQVTMMFWYRQQPGQSLTLIATANQGSEATYESGFVIDKFPISRPNLTFSTLTVSNMSPEDSSIYLCSVDDRTEAFFGQGTRLTVV.